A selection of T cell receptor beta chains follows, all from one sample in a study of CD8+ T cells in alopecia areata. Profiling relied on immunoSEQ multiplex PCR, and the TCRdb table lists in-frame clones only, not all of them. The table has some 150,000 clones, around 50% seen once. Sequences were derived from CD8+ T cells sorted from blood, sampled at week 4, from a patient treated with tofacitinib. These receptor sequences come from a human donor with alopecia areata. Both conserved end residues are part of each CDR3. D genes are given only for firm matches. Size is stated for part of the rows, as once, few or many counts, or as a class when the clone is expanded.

DNA: TGTGCCAGTAGTACCCGGGCTCAATTCAATGAGCAGTTCTTC; CDR3: CASSTRAQFNEQFF; V: TRBV19; J: TRBJ2-1; D: -; size: few
DNA: TGTGCCTGGAGTGACGGGACAGGGGTGCAGAATGAGCAGTTCTTC; CDR3: CAWSDGTGVQNEQFF; V: TRBV30; J: TRBJ2-1; D: TRBD1; size: once
DNA: TGTGCCAGCAGCCCCTTTGAGGGGGCGAGCACAGATACGCAGTATTTT; CDR3: CASSPFEGASTDTQYF; V: TRBV7-6; J: TRBJ2-3; D: TRBD1; size: few
DNA: TGTGCCAGCAGCCCAGACGGACAGCCTGAAGCTTTCTTT; CDR3: CASSPDGQPEAFF; V: TRBV7-6; J: TRBJ1-1; D: -; size: few
DNA: TGCAGCGTTGAATTTCTTCTCAATGAGCAGTTCTTC; CDR3: CSVEFLLNEQFF; V: TRBV29-1; J: TRBJ2-1; D: -; size: few
DNA: TGCAGCGTGGTTACGGGACACCAGGAGCACTACAATGAGCAGTTCTTC; CDR3: CSVVTGHQEHYNEQFF; V: TRBV29-1; J: TRBJ2-1; D: -; size: -
DNA: TGCAGCGTTACAGGGGGTTACCTCAATGAGCAGTTCTTC; CDR3: CSVTGGYLNEQFF; V: TRBV29-1; J: TRBJ2-1; D: TRBD1; size: -
DNA: TGTGCCAGCAGTTTCTCCACATCCCTCTACGAGCAGTACTTC; CDR3: CASSFSTSLYEQYF; V: TRBV6-5; J: TRBJ2-7; D: -; size: -
DNA: TGTGCCAGCAGTCAGACAGGGGCGGGGGACGAGCAGTACTTC; CDR3: CASSQTGAGDEQYF; V: TRBV5-4; J: TRBJ2-7; D: -; size: once
DNA: TGTGCCTGGAGTGTAGGGATGAACACCGGGGAGCTGTTTTTT; CDR3: CAWSVGMNTGELFF; V: TRBV30; J: TRBJ2-2; D: -; size: -
DNA: TGTGCCAGCAGCTGGGCTAGCGAAGATACGCAGTATTTT; CDR3: CASSWASEDTQYF; V: TRBV7-9; J: TRBJ2-3; D: -; size: few
DNA: TGCGCCAGCAGCTCCCCCGACAGGTACGAGCAGTACTTC; CDR3: CASSSPDRYEQYF; V: TRBV5-1; J: TRBJ2-7; D: -; size: -
DNA: TGTGCCAGCAGCTTGGGAACCTACGAGCAGTACTTC; CDR3: CASSLGTYEQYF; V: TRBV5-4; J: TRBJ2-7; D: -; size: -
DNA: TGTGCCAGCTCCCCCGTCGGGGGCGCTTATGGCTACACCTTC; CDR3: CASSPVGGAYGYTF; V: TRBV7-4; J: TRBJ1-2; D: -; size: -
DNA: TGCGCCAGCAGCCCAGGGACAGAAAATTCACCCCTCCACTTT; CDR3: CASSPGTENSPLHF; V: TRBV5-1; J: TRBJ1-6; D: TRBD1; size: -
DNA: TGTGCCAGCAGCCCCCTCCGGGGGGGGCCGAGGGAGACCCAGTACTTC; CDR3: CASSPLRGGPRETQYF; V: TRBV7-8; J: TRBJ2-5; D: TRBD2; size: -
DNA: TGTGCCACCAGCAAGTTTCGACAGAAGAATTCACCCCTCCACTTT; CDR3: CATSKFRQKNSPLHF; V: TRBV15; J: TRBJ1-6; D: -; size: -
DNA: TGTGCCAGCAGCCAAGATCGAGTGACTGCTACCCTAAGCTCCTACGAGCAGTACTTC; CDR3: CASSQDRVTATLSSYEQYF; V: TRBV14; J: TRBJ2-7; D: -; size: few
DNA: TGTGCCAGCAGTGCCCTCAAGGGAGACTCTGGGGCCAACGTCCTGACTTTC; CDR3: CASSALKGDSGANVLTF; V: TRBV25-1; J: TRBJ2-6; D: -; size: few
DNA: TGTGCCTGCTTGCTGGGCGGCAATGGCTACACCTTC; CDR3: CACLLGGNGYTF; V: TRBV30; J: TRBJ1-2; D: -; size: -
DNA: TGCGCCAGCAGCACAAGAAGTGGCCCTACCGGGGAGCTGTTTTTT; CDR3: CASSTRSGPTGELFF; V: TRBV5-1; J: TRBJ2-2; D: -; size: -
DNA: TGTGCCAGTAGCGGGGGAGCCTACAATGAGCAGTTCTTC; CDR3: CASSGGAYNEQFF; V: TRBV19; J: TRBJ2-1; D: -; size: few
DNA: TGTGCCAGCAGCTTCATTTCAGTGGACACTGAAGCTTTCTTT; CDR3: CASSFISVDTEAFF; V: TRBV7-2; J: TRBJ1-1; D: -; size: -
DNA: TGCGCCAGCAGCTTGGATGTGGGCTTGGAGACCCAGTACTTC; CDR3: CASSLDVGLETQYF; V: TRBV5-1; J: TRBJ2-5; D: -; size: -
DNA: TGTGCCAGCAGTTTATCGACCGGGACCCTAAACTACGAGCAGTACTTC; CDR3: CASSLSTGTLNYEQYF; V: TRBV27; J: TRBJ2-7; D: -; size: few
DNA: TGCGCCAGCAGCCCGGGCCGAAACCCGAACACCGGGGAGCTGTTTTTT; CDR3: CASSPGRNPNTGELFF; V: TRBV4-1; J: TRBJ2-2; D: -; size: few
DNA: TGTGCCAGCAGCCGGAGGACCTTCCAAGAGACCCAGTACTTC; CDR3: CASSRRTFQETQYF; V: TRBV11-2; J: TRBJ2-5; D: -; size: few
DNA: TGTGCCAGCAGCATGGACCCCAGGGGCGATACGCAGTATTTT; CDR3: CASSMDPRGDTQYF; V: TRBV9; J: TRBJ2-3; D: -; size: -
DNA: TGTGCCAGCAGCGTAGTAGGGGGCGAGTATGGCTACACCTTC; CDR3: CASSVVGGEYGYTF; V: TRBV9; J: TRBJ1-2; D: TRBD1; size: -
DNA: TGCGCCAGCAGCTTGTGGGACAGCTACGAGCAGTACTTC; CDR3: CASSLWDSYEQYF; V: TRBV5-1; J: TRBJ2-7; D: TRBD1; size: -
DNA: TGTGCCTGGAGCGCCGGGACTGAGCAGTTCTTC; CDR3: CAWSAGTEQFF; V: TRBV30; J: TRBJ2-1; D: -; size: -
DNA: TGTGCCAGCAGTTACTCGATTAATGGGGGTGAGCAGTTCTTC; CDR3: CASSYSINGGEQFF; V: TRBV6-5; J: TRBJ2-1; D: -; size: -
DNA: TGTGCCAGCAGTCGTATGGACCGGCCCTACGAGCAGTACTTC; CDR3: CASSRMDRPYEQYF; V: TRBV6-5; J: TRBJ2-7; D: -; size: -
DNA: TGTGCCAGCAGTTCGTTTAACCACGGGGATAGCAATCAGCCCCAGCATTTT; CDR3: CASSSFNHGDSNQPQHF; V: TRBV27; J: TRBJ1-5; D: -; size: -
DNA: TGCGCCAGCAGCACAGGGGAGGGCACTGAAGCTTTCTTT; CDR3: CASSTGEGTEAFF; V: TRBV4-1; J: TRBJ1-1; D: TRBD1; size: -
DNA: TGTGCCAGCAGCTCCGGGTGGGCCGAGCAGTACTTC; CDR3: CASSSGWAEQYF; V: TRBV13; J: TRBJ2-7; D: -; size: few
DNA: TGTGCCAGCAGCTTAGAGCGGGGGGGCTACAATGAGCAGTTCTTC; CDR3: CASSLERGGYNEQFF; V: TRBV11-2; J: TRBJ2-1; D: TRBD2; size: -
DNA: TGTGCCAGCAGTGCTACCGACAGGGACAATCAGCCCCAGCATTTT; CDR3: CASSATDRDNQPQHF; V: TRBV2; J: TRBJ1-5; D: TRBD1; size: few
DNA: TGTGCCAGCAGTTCTCTAGCGGGGGAAGACCAAGAGACCCAGTACTTC; CDR3: CASSSLAGEDQETQYF; V: TRBV27; J: TRBJ2-5; D: TRBD2; size: -
DNA: TGTGCCAGCAGCTTAGGACAGGGGCTAGCAGAGACCCAGTACTTC; CDR3: CASSLGQGLAETQYF; V: TRBV11-2; J: TRBJ2-5; D: TRBD1; size: once
DNA: TGTGCCAGCAGGTTCGGGGGAGCCCATTCACCCCTCCACTTT; CDR3: CASRFGGAHSPLHF; V: TRBV27; J: TRBJ1-6; D: -; size: -
DNA: TGTGCCAGTAGTATAGAAGGGGAGCTGTTTTTT; CDR3: CASSIEGELFF; V: TRBV19; J: TRBJ2-2; D: -; size: -
DNA: TGTGCCAGCAGTCCGGGACTCCTCTACGAGCAGTACTTC; CDR3: CASSPGLLYEQYF; V: TRBV25-1; J: TRBJ2-7; D: -; size: -
DNA: TGTGCTAGTGGTTCCCTTGACAGGGTAGGACAGCCCCAGCATTTT; CDR3: CASGSLDRVGQPQHF; V: TRBV12-5; J: TRBJ1-5; D: TRBD1; size: -
DNA: TGTGCCAGCAGTGAAGCCCCAAGGGTGGAGACCCAGTACTTC; CDR3: CASSEAPRVETQYF; V: TRBV2; J: TRBJ2-5; D: -; size: -
DNA: TGCGCCACCAAAGGGGGGACAGGTTCCTACAATGAGCAGTTCTTC; CDR3: CATKGGTGSYNEQFF; V: TRBV10-2; J: TRBJ2-1; D: TRBD1; size: -
DNA: TGCAGCGTTGCGGATGGTAGGAACAATGAGCAGTTCTTC; CDR3: CSVADGRNNEQFF; V: TRBV29-1; J: TRBJ2-1; D: -; size: -
DNA: TGCAGCGTTGACGGCAGGGGGAGTTTCAATGAGCAGTTCTTC; CDR3: CSVDGRGSFNEQFF; V: TRBV29-1; J: TRBJ2-1; D: TRBD1; size: -
DNA: TGCGCCAGCAGCCAAGTACTGGGGGCGGGAGAGACCCAGTACTTC; CDR3: CASSQVLGAGETQYF; V: TRBV4-1; J: TRBJ2-5; D: -; size: -
DNA: TGTGCCATCAGTCTAGCGGGGGGAAACGACGAGCAGTACTTC; CDR3: CAISLAGGNDEQYF; V: TRBV10-3; J: TRBJ2-7; D: TRBD2; size: -
DNA: TGTGCCATCCAGGGAGCTAACTATGGCTACACCTTC; CDR3: CAIQGANYGYTF; V: TRBV10-3; J: TRBJ1-2; D: -; size: few
DNA: TGTGCCAGCAGCGGTCTTACAGGCATCGGGACTGAAGCTTTCTTT; CDR3: CASSGLTGIGTEAFF; V: TRBV7-8; J: TRBJ1-1; D: -; size: -
DNA: TGCGCCAGCAGTCAACGGACAGGACTGGAAGAGCAGTACTTC; CDR3: CASSQRTGLEEQYF; V: TRBV23-1; J: TRBJ2-7; D: TRBD1; size: -
DNA: TGTGCCAGCAGCTCTCCGAAGGCCACCTACGAGCAGTACTTC; CDR3: CASSSPKATYEQYF; V: TRBV7-9; J: TRBJ2-7; D: -; size: -
DNA: TGTGCCAGCAGTTTATACGGGACAGACCTCTCCTACGAGCAGTACTTC; CDR3: CASSLYGTDLSYEQYF; V: TRBV2; J: TRBJ2-7; D: TRBD1; size: few